The clone carrying this T cell receptor (beta chain) was seen repeatedly, ten times or more. With a J-beta primer mix and a sample-barcoded 5' primer, a second PCR ran roughly 6 to 11 cycles. TCRdb analysed the 5' RACE reads with MiXCR anew, one entry per CDR3 protein. This sample has around 670,000 distinct CDR3 sequences, with approximately 30% found just once. The data derive from a study of blood T cells in healthy people across ages. The CDR3 is 12 residues long. Germline CDR1 and CDR2: SGHTA and FQGNSA. Trimming removed 7 bases from V and 2 bases from J, with 8 bases in between. The clonotype originates from an elderly woman in good health. Sequencing input: blood. The genes are TRBV7-2 and TRBJ1-1, with D maybe TRBD1 (6 bases). CDR3 sequence (DNA): TGTGCCAGCATCAGGGGCAACACTGAAGCTTTCTTT. This translates into CASIRGNTEAFF.